These 28 T cell receptor beta chains were sequenced from one sample in a study of T cell repertoires in cytomegalovirus infection (dated 2019 in TCRdb). Antigens for these TCRs are unknown. The sample's treatment or condition label is to be understood as: in vitro stimulation with specific CMV peptide epitopes to enrich CMV-specific T cells. Sequencing relied on an Illumina HiSeq 1500. Using fastp trimming at Q25 and MiXCR clonotype assembly, TCRdb reanalyzed the public sequencing data and kept in-frame beta chains. For every CDR3 protein sequence, its rows merge into one entry that carries the most common genes and DNA. The sample table contains about 920,000 distinct CDR3 sequences; only one count was recorded for around 29% of them. Of the sample, around 15% falls within the top ten clones. Sequencing used cultured CD8+ T cells from PBMCs, obtained from culture after CMV antigen stimulation. These receptors all come from a human donor in good health (CMV status not recorded). Some clones in this sample may be carry-over from other donors' samples.

There are a few counts of this clonotype. V usage is TRBV7-9 and J usage is TRBJ2-3, with a possible D match to TRBD1 (6 bases). V lost 4 bases to trimming and J lost 2 bases, with 16 bases between them. This CDR3 is built from 16 residues. Looked up from germline, CDR1 is SEHNR and CDR2 is FQNEAQ (reference sequence). The CDR3 sequence: CASSSRTARVTDTQYF. For the CDR3, the DNA is TGTGCCAGCAGCTCTCGGACAGCTAGGGTCACAGATACGCAGTATTTT.

The genes are TRBV12-3 or TRBV12-4 and TRBJ1-2, with 8 bases lining up with TRBD1. The CDR3 is 13 amino acids. V was clipped by 5 bases and J by 8 bases; unmatched bases: 7. The CDR3 sequence: CASSSRGPEGYTF. CDR3 DNA: TGTGCCAGCAGTAGCAGGGGGCCAGAAGGCTACACCTTC.

The rearrangement uses TRBV6-1 and TRBJ2-7; 7 nucleotides line up with TRBD1. The CDR3 extends over 16 amino acids. Germline trimming cut 4 bases from V and 0 bases from J; bases unmatched to any gene: 9. Germline assignment: CDR1 MNHNS and CDR2 SASEGT. The CDR3 DNA reads TGTGCCAGCAGTGGGAAGGGACAGCTGAGCTCCTACGAGCAGTACGTC. It codes for CASSGKGQLSSYEQYV.

This chain links TRBV5-6 with TRBJ1-1, with a possible D match to TRBD1 (6 bases). CDR1 and CDR2 from the germline V gene are SGHDT and YYEEEE. Trimming cost V 4 bases and J 6 bases, with 16 bases left between them. There are 14 residues in the CDR3. The CDR3 DNA follows: TGTGCCAGCAGCGTCGACACCGAGGGGGCTGAAGCTTTCTTT. This sequence encodes CASSVDTEGAEAFF.

In this sample, this clonotype turned up many times. Sequence at one end of the junction differs from germline and may be a read error. The chain combines TRBV27 with TRBJ2-3; D call uncertain. There are 14 residues in the CDR3. The germline CDR1 and CDR2 sequences are MNHEY and SMNVEV (reference sequence). The CDR3, as DNA: TGTGCCAGCAGCTTATATGGGAGCACAGATACGCAGTATTTT. Its translation: CASSLYGSTDTQYF.

The table lists this clonotype with a count of one. The V gene is TRBV19, the J gene TRBJ1-4; D remains ambiguous. Trimming left V 4 bases short and J 8 bases short, with 17 bases between. The V gene's germline CDR1 is LNHDA and CDR2 SQIVND (reference sequence). The CDR3 covers 15 residues. The CDR3 DNA reads TGTGCCAGTAGTAGGACCCCGGGTTTGGACGAAAAACTGTTTTTT. Translation: CASSRTPGLDEKLFF.

Written as DNA, the CDR3 is TGTGCCAGCAGTGAAGCCTCCTCTAGCGGGGGTCGCACAGATACGCAGTATTTT. This codes for CASSEASSSGGRTDTQYF. The chain carries TRBV6-1 and TRBJ2-3; 10 bases line up with TRBD2. Germline lookup yields CDR1 MNHNS and CDR2 SASEGT. This CDR3 has 18 amino acids. V shed 0 bases and J 1 base; nucleotides not matched to a gene: 7.

The rearrangement links TRBV6-1 to TRBJ2-1; no reliable D call. V lost 5 bases, J lost 9 bases, and 26 bases lay in between. This CDR3 is 17 amino acids long. Germline lookup yields CDR1 MNHNS and CDR2 SASEGT. CDR3 nucleotides: TGTGCCAGCAGTTCAATCGCGGATTTATTAGTGAGAATTGAGCAGTTCTTC. It codes for CASSSIADLLVRIEQFF.

This clonotype occurred many times. The genes are TRBV7-4 and TRBJ2-1; 15 nucleotides match TRBD2. The V gene's germline CDR1 is SGHVT and CDR2 SQSDAQ. The CDR3 spans 17 residues. J was trimmed by 8 bases and V by 5 bases; bases with no gene match: 10. CDR3 sequence (DNA): TGTGCCAGCAGCCGTCCCGGGACTAGCGGGGGGCCCTATGAGCAGTTCTTC. It encodes CASSRPGTSGGPYEQFF.

This clonotype was observed at least ten times. The V call is TRBV7-6, the J call TRBJ1-3; D uncertain. This CDR3 has 15 residues. Looked up from germline, CDR1 is SGHVS and CDR2 is FNYEAQ. V lost 8 bases to trimming and J lost 0 bases, with 14 bases between them. This CDR3 is CASRRGTISGNTIYF. CDR3 nucleotide sequence: TGTGCCAGCCGGCGGGGAACCATCTCTGGAAACACCATATATTTT.

Here the CDR3 DNA reads TGTGCCAGCAGCTTGGTGGCGGGGGGCTCCGGGGCCAACGTCCTGACTTTC. Translated: CASSLVAGGSGANVLTF. This rearrangement joins TRBV5-4 to TRBJ2-6; the match to TRBD2 covers 8 bases. Germline lookup yields CDR1 SGHNT and CDR2 YYREEE (reference sequence). The CDR3 covers 17 residues. Unmatched junction bases numbered 6, after V lost 0 bases and J lost 4 bases.

The sample holds many counts of this clonotype. V is TRBV25-1 and J is TRBJ1-4; D might be TRBD1 (5 bases). This CDR3 spans 15 amino acids. The ends were cut back, 5 bases at V and 8 bases at J, with 18 bases in the middle. Germline V gives CDR1 MGHDK, CDR2 SYGVNS. The CDR3 coding sequence is TGTGCCAGCAGTCCGGTCCCCAGGGCGAACGAAAAACTGTTTTTT. It translates to CASSPVPRANEKLFF. Filled out from reference TRBV25-1 and TRBJ1-4, the complete variable domain reads EADIYQTPRYLVIGTGKKITLECSQTMGHDKMYWYQQDPGMELHLIHYSYGVNSTEKGDLSSESTVSRIRTEHFPLTLESARPSHTSQYLCASSPVPRANEKLFFGSGTQLSVL.

This rearrangement joins TRBV10-2 to TRBJ2-2; 10 bases align to TRBD1. The CDR3 spans 15 residues. Germline CDR1 WSHSY, CDR2 SAAADI. The J segment lost 7 bases and the V segment lost 7 bases, leaving 9 bases of the junction unmatched. The DNA of the CDR3 is TGCGCCAGCACCCTCGGGACAGGGGACCTCGGGGAGCTGTTTTTT. Protein: CASTLGTGDLGELFF.

The rearrangement joins TRBV7-9 to TRBJ2-1; TRBD2 aligns across 11 bases. Looked up from germline, CDR1 is SEHNR and CDR2 is FQNEAQ (reference sequence). This CDR3 has 15 residues. Trimming removed 5 bases from V and 6 bases from J; junction bases left unmatched: 6. For the CDR3, the DNA is TGTGCCAGCAGCGTGACTAGCGGGGCCCCCAATGAGCAGTTCTTC. Protein: CASSVTSGAPNEQFF.

The chain couples TRBV27 to TRBJ2-3; D may be TRBD2 (7 bases). The CDR3 length is 13 residues. CDR1 MNHEY and CDR2 SMNVEV come from the germline V gene (reference sequence). V lost 7 bases and J 5 bases, leaving 13 bases between the germline ends. The CDR3 loop is CASMGGAQDTQYF. As DNA, the CDR3 is TGTGCCAGCATGGGGGGGGCCCAAGATACGCAGTATTTT.

This chain joins TRBV29-1 and TRBJ2-3; D possibly uses TRBD1 or TRBD2 (5 bases each). V lost 2 bases and J lost 5, with 11 bases in between. CDR1 and CDR2 (germline): SQVTM, ANQGSEA. The CDR3 consists of 13 residues. The CDR3 DNA is TGCAGCGTTGAATACGGGGCGGGAGATACGCAGTATTTT. Protein sequence: CSVEYGAGDTQYF.

To note about this clonotype: One junction end disagrees with the germline gene, perhaps due to a read error. The chain joins TRBV4-3 to TRBJ2-2, with 11 bases identical to TRBD1. The CDR3 spans 17 residues. Germline V gene data show CDR1 as LGHNA and CDR2 as YSLEER. The DNA of the CDR3 is TGCGCCAGCAGCCAAGGGGGACAGGGGGGGGACACTGGGGAGCTGTTTTTT. This encodes CASSQGGQGGDTGELFF.

This clonotype was recorded many times. The chain combines TRBV11-3 with TRBJ2-2, with 8 bases identical to TRBD2. This CDR3 spans 16 amino acids. The V gene end was trimmed by 4 bases and the J gene end by 4 bases; junction bases not matched to a gene: 8. Germline assignment: CDR1 SGHNT and CDR2 YENEEA. The CDR3 protein is CASSSGGGGFTGELFF. The CDR3 DNA sequence: TGTGCCAGCAGCTCCGGTGGCGGGGGGTTCACCGGGGAGCTGTTTTTT. Filled out from reference TRBV11-3 and TRBJ2-2, the complete variable domain reads EAGVVQSPRYKIIEKKQPVAFWCNPISGHNTLYWYLQNLGQGPELLIRYENEEAVDDSQLPKDRFSAERLKGVDSTLKIQPAELGDSAVYLCASSSGGGGFTGELFFGEGSRLTVL.

This clonotype was counted a few times. The chain uses TRBV7-9 and TRBJ2-3; TRBD1 matches at 8 bases. Germline V lookup: CDR1 SEHNR, CDR2 FQNEAQ (reference sequence). The CDR3 loop spans 15 amino acids. V shed 3 bases, J shed 6 bases, and the junction held 8 bases outside the gene matches. In nucleotides, the CDR3 is TGTGCCAGCAGCTTCCGGGACAGGACGACGGATACGCAGTATTTT. Translation gives CASSFRDRTTDTQYF.

Concerning this clonotype: A much more abundant neighbour one base away suggests this may be a read error. The chain couples TRBV7-8 to TRBJ2-5; D is perhaps TRBD1 or TRBD2 (6 bases each). V lost 4 bases and J lost 2, with 11 bases in between. The CDR3 runs 14 residues. The germline V gene has CDR1 SGHVS and CDR2 FQNEAQ. The CDR3 reads CASSYIGGQETQYF. The CDR3 DNA reads as TGTGCCAGCAGCTATATAGGGGGGCAAGAGACCCAGTACTTC.

The rearrangement uses TRBV14 and TRBJ2-5; the D call may be TRBD1 or TRBD2 (5 bases each). CDR1 SGHDN and CDR2 FVKESK come from the germline V gene. The CDR3 covers 15 residues. V lost 2 bases and J 3 bases, leaving 13 bases between the germline ends. The chain's CDR3 is CASSQTPGREETQYF. The CDR3 region has the DNA TGTGCCAGCAGCCAAACGCCGGGGCGCGAAGAGACCCAGTACTTC. The variable domain in full, completed from reference TRBV14 and TRBJ2-5, reads EAGVTQFPSHSVIEKGQTVTLRCDPISGHDNLYWYRRVMGKEIKFLLHFVKESKQDESGMPNNRFLAERTGGTYSTLKVQPAELEDSGVYFCASSQTPGREETQYFGPGTRLLVL.

This chain links TRBV15 with TRBJ2-7; D is ambiguous. This CDR3 has 15 amino acids. Trimming took 0 bases from V and 3 from J, leaving 12 bases between them. CDR1 and CDR2 from the germline V gene are LNHNV and YYDKDF (reference sequence). The CDR3 nucleotides are TGTGCCACCAGCAGAGATGGTGACACTCACTACGAGCAGTACTTC. Protein sequence: CATSRDGDTHYEQYF. The whole variable domain, filled in from reference TRBV15 and TRBJ2-7, reads DAMVIQNPRYQVTQFGKPVTLSCSQTLNHNVMYWYQQKSSQAPKLLFHYYDKDFNNEADTPDNFQSRRPNTSFCFLDIRSPGLGDTAMYLCATSRDGDTHYEQYFGPGTRLTVT.

This clonotype was seen ten or more times. This chain connects TRBV27 to TRBJ1-5, with a weak D call TRBD1 (5 bases). The CDR3 covers 15 residues. Germline V gene sequence: CDR1 MNHEY, CDR2 SMNVEV (reference sequence). Trimming removed 3 bases at V and 6 bases at J, with 15 bases between. CDR3 in amino acids: CASSFTGTGGQPQHF. The CDR3 DNA follows: TGTGCCAGCAGTTTTACCGGGACGGGGGGTCAGCCCCAGCATTTT.

This clonotype was recorded many times. The rearrangement joins TRBV2 to TRBJ2-2; D call uncertain. The V end was cut by 8 bases, the J end by 4 bases, with 8 bases between. From germline, CDR1 is SNHLY and CDR2 FYNNEI. There are 12 residues in the CDR3. Written as DNA, the CDR3 is TGTGCCAGCGGATCATCCACCGGGGAGCTGTTTTTT. Translating it yields CASGSSTGELFF.

Remarks on this clonotype: An end of the junction differs from the germline gene, which may be a read error. The chain employs TRBV7-4 and TRBJ1-4, with D unclear. The CDR3 runs 14 residues. CDR1 is SGHVT and CDR2 is SQSDAQ in the germline V gene. CDR3 DNA: TGTGCCAGCACCTTAGGACCGGATCGTGAAAAACTGTTTTTT. Its translation is CASTLGPDREKLFF.

The chain has TRBV7-9 and TRBJ1-2; 7 bases are shared with TRBD1. Germline lookup yields CDR1 SEHNR and CDR2 FQNEAQ (reference sequence). Unmatched junction bases numbered 12, after V lost 5 bases and J lost 0 bases. The CDR3 has 17 residues. The CDR3 DNA reads TGTGCCAGCAGCACCCGGGACAGACACACGCCTAACTATGGCTACACCTTC. This codes for CASSTRDRHTPNYGYTF.

The J gene is TRBJ2-6, the V gene TRBV6-1; a weak D match, TRBD1 (5 bases). The V end was cut by 3 bases, the J end by 2 bases, with 11 bases between. CDR1 is MNHNS and CDR2 is SASEGT in the germline V gene. The CDR3 has 16 amino acids. CDR3 region: CASSELQGPGANVLTF. DNA for the CDR3: TGTGCCAGCAGTGAGCTCCAGGGTCCTGGGGCCAACGTCCTGACTTTC.

There are many counts of this clonotype. CDR3: CASSEAGWVNTEAFF. CDR3 nucleotides: TGTGCCAGCAGTGAAGCGGGGTGGGTGAACACTGAAGCTTTCTTT. The V gene is TRBV6-1, the J gene TRBJ1-1; D not resolved. Germline CDR1 MNHNS, CDR2 SASEGT. V was trimmed by 0 bases and J by 0 bases, leaving 8 bases between them. The CDR3 length is 15 residues.